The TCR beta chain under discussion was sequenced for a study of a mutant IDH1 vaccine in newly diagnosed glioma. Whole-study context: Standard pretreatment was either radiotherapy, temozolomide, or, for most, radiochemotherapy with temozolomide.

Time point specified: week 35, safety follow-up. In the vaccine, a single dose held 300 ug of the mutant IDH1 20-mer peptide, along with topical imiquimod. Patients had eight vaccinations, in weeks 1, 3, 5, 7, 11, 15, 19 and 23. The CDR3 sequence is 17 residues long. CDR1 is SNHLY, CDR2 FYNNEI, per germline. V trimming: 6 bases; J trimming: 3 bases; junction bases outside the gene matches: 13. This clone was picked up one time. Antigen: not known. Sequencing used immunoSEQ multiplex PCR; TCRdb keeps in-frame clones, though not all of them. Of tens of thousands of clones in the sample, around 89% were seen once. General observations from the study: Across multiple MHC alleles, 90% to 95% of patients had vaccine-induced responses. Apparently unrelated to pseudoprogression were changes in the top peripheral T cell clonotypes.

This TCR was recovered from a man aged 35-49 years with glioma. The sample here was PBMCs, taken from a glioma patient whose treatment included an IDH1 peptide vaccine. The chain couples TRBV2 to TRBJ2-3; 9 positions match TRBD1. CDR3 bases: TGTGCCAGCAGCCGAGGATCCGGGGACAGGGATACAGATACGCAGTATTTT. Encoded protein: CASSRGSGDRDTDTQYF. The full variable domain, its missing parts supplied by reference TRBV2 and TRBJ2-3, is EPEVTQTPSHQVTQMGQEVILRCVPISNHLYFYWYRQILGQKVEFLVSFYNNEISEKSEIFDDQFSVERPDGSNFTLKIRSTKLEDSAMYFCASSRGSGDRDTDTQYFGPGTRLTVL.